One sample yielded the 13 T cell receptor beta chains listed below, sequenced in a study of cytomegalovirus exposure and HLA in healthy donors. In the PCR, 60 Vbeta and 13 Jbeta primers were used. The data were produced by immunoSEQ multiplex PCR, yet TCRdb's version contains in-frame clones alone and is incomplete. The repertoire holds around 67,000 clones, with about 60% as singletons. Sequencing used PBMCs. These receptors came from a woman in her 50s in good health and CMV-seronegative.

This clone was seen more than once but under ten times. The chain combines TRBV15 with TRBJ1-1; D ambiguous. This CDR3 has 14 amino acids. Germline CDR1 is LNHNV and CDR2 is YYDKDF (reference sequence). Deletions cut 1 base from V and 2 bases from J, with 8 bases between. The CDR3 sequence is CATSRGGVNTEAFF. CDR3 DNA: TGTGCCACCAGCAGAGGAGGAGTAAACACTGAAGCTTTCTTT.

V is TRBV23-1 and J is TRBJ2-2, with D perhaps TRBD2 (6 bases). TRBV23-1 is sorted into the ORF group, with uncertain function. The CDR3 has 11 amino acids. V dropped 11 bases and J dropped 6 bases, with 10 bases sitting between them. For the CDR3, the DNA is TGCGCCCCGGAGGGACCCGGGGAGCTGTTTTTT. It encodes CAPEGPGELFF.

V and J are TRBV28 and TRBJ1-5, with D perhaps TRBD1 (5 bases). The germline V and J ends were trimmed by 4 bases and 6 bases, with 19 bases remaining between them. In germline, CDR1 is MDHEN, CDR2 SYDVKM. The CDR3 runs to 16 residues. The CDR3 is CASSSMGRPSGQPQHF. CDR3 nucleotide sequence: TGTGCCAGCAGTTCAATGGGACGTCCTAGCGGTCAGCCCCAGCATTTT.

The DNA of the CDR3 is TGTGCCAGCAGTTTATGGCCACAAGAGACCCAGTACTTC. This codes for CASSLWPQETQYF. V and J are TRBV27 and TRBJ2-5; D not resolved. This CDR3 is built from 13 residues. V lost 1 base to trimming and J lost 2 bases, with 5 bases between them. Germline lookup yields CDR1 MNHEY and CDR2 SMNVEV (reference sequence).

This chain uses TRBV14 with TRBJ2-3; tentatively, D is TRBD2 (6 bases). V lost 5 bases, J lost 8 bases, and 23 bases lay in between. This CDR3 has 16 amino acids. CDR1 is SGHDN and CDR2 is FVKESK in the germline V gene. The CDR3 DNA reads as TGTGCCAGCAGCACCAGAACCGGGACGTCGGAGGGTACGCAGTATTTT. This gives the protein CASSTRTGTSEGTQYF.

The genes are TRBV4-3 and TRBJ2-1; D not certain. Trimming removed 2 bases at V and 0 bases at J, with 8 bases between. The germline V gene encodes CDR1 LGHNA and CDR2 YSLEER. The CDR3 covers 15 residues. The CDR3 DNA reads as TGCGCCAGCAGCCAACCTAGGAGCTCCTACAATGAGCAGTTCTTC. It codes for CASSQPRSSYNEQFF.

This clone was recorded only once. The chain combines TRBV27 with TRBJ1-1; D ambiguous. The CDR3 is made up of 15 amino acids. Germline V gene lookup returns CDR1 MNHEY and CDR2 SMNVEV (reference sequence). Between the trimmed V and J ends, which lost 7 bases and 0 bases, there was a span of 15 bases. The CDR3 DNA follows: TGTGCCAGCACCCCCGGAGCATTTATGAACACTGAAGCTTTCTTT. This encodes CASTPGAFMNTEAFF.

This clone has only a few counts. The rearrangement joins TRBV4-3 to TRBJ1-5, with D possibly matching TRBD1 (5 bases). Germline V gene data show CDR1 as LGHNA and CDR2 as YSLEER. V lost 0 bases to trimming and J lost 2 bases, with 8 bases between them. This CDR3 spans 15 amino acids. In nucleotides, the CDR3 is TGCGCCAGCAGCCAAGAGCAGGGTGGCAATCAGCCCCAGCATTTT. Translated, it gives CASSQEQGGNQPQHF.

The genes are TRBV9 and TRBJ1-1, with D possibly TRBD1 on 6 matching bases. V lost 5 bases, J lost 3 bases, and 14 bases lay in between. The CDR3 length is 14 residues. CDR1 is SGDLS and CDR2 is YYNGEE in the germline V gene. The CDR3 nucleotides read TGTGCCAGCAGTTTCACAGGGTCGGACACTGAAGCTTTCTTT. Amino acid sequence: CASSFTGSDTEAFF.

The chain employs TRBV5-1 and TRBJ2-1; D not certain. Trimming left V 0 bases short and J 4 bases short, with 11 bases between. The germline V gene has CDR1 SGHRS and CDR2 YFSETQ. The CDR3 loop spans 15 amino acids. CDR3 region: CASSLDSFGYNEQFF. In DNA form, the CDR3 reads TGCGCCAGCAGCTTGGACAGCTTCGGATACAATGAGCAGTTCTTC.

The V call is TRBV5-1, the J call TRBJ2-2; D perhaps matches TRBD2 (6 bases). V lost 6 bases and J 0 bases, leaving 9 bases between the germline ends. From germline, CDR1 is SGHRS and CDR2 YFSETQ. The CDR3 covers 14 residues. CDR3 region: CASTRDTNTGELFF. The CDR3 region has the DNA TGCGCCAGCACGCGGGATACGAACACCGGGGAGCTGTTTTTT.

This chain joins TRBV28 and TRBJ2-7, with 11 positions matching TRBD2. The germline V gene has CDR1 MDHEN and CDR2 SYDVKM. The CDR3 is 16 amino acids. V shed 4 bases and J 1 base; nucleotides not matched to a gene: 6. The CDR3 DNA reads as TGTGCCAGCAGTTATAAGCTAGCGGGAGGTTCCTACGAGCAGTACTTC. Amino acid sequence: CASSYKLAGGSYEQYF. The full variable domain, with the rest looked up from reference TRBV28 and TRBJ2-7, is DVKVTQSSRYLVKRTGEKVFLECVQDMDHENMFWYRQDPGLGLRLIYFSYDVKMKEKGDIPEGYSVSREKKERFSLILESASTNQTSMYLCASSYKLAGGSYEQYFGPGTRLTVT.

The rearrangement joins TRBV4-3 to TRBJ1-5; D is unclear. This CDR3 comprises 15 residues. Trimming shortened V by 4 bases and J by 15 bases, and 25 bases separated the two germline ends. Germline-derived CDR1 and CDR2 are LGHNA and YSLEER. The CDR3 protein is CASSPSLRGIVVLHF. In DNA, the CDR3 is TGCGCCAGCAGCCCCTCATTGAGAGGGATCGTAGTCTTGCATTTT.